This TCR beta chain was retrieved from a study of long-term antiretroviral therapy in people with HIV. Turning to the study itself: The 2015 immediate-ART recommendation came about a decade after the earliest samples.

Per germline, CDR1 SGHAT and CDR2 FQDESV (reference sequence). The CDR3 totals 16 residues. V lost 1 base, J lost 8 bases, and 18 bases lay in between. The authors ran the immunoSEQ assay, v3.0, at survey level. The data were produced by immunoSEQ multiplex PCR, yet TCRdb's version contains in-frame clones alone and is incomplete. The sample has around 11,000 clones, over 75% seen once. Sequencing was performed on unsorted PBMCs, taken 1.8 years after starting antiretroviral therapy. The clonotype comes from a middle-aged man with HIV. This rearrangement joins TRBV11-1 to TRBJ2-4; a possible D gene is TRBD1 (6 bases). CDR3 loop: CASSLDYVGDTHIQYF. Written as DNA, the CDR3 is TGTGCCAGCAGCTTAGATTACGTTGGGGACACCCACATTCAGTACTTC.